Below are 26 T cell receptor beta chains sequenced from a single sample in a study of cytomegalovirus exposure and HLA in healthy donors. The PCR was carried out with 60 Vbeta primers and 13 Jbeta primers. Clones were sequenced by immunoSEQ multiplex PCR, and TCRdb holds only the in-frame ones, with some missing. The sample carries 100,000 to 150,000 clones, 80% recorded once. The sequenced sample was PBMCs. The receptors here all came from a woman aged 40 to 55 in good health and CMV-seronegative.

The chain links TRBV9 to TRBJ1-5; TRBD1 matches 7 bases. Trimming at V came to 3 bases and at J to 0 bases, leaving 3 bases not matched to a gene. The CDR3 has 15 residues. Germline V gives CDR1 SGDLS, CDR2 YYNGEE. The CDR3 protein is CASSGGQNSNQPQHF. The CDR3, as DNA: TGTGCCAGCAGCGGGGGACAGAATAGCAATCAGCCCCAGCATTTT. Full variable domain (rest looked up from reference TRBV9 and TRBJ1-5): DSGVTQTPKHLITATGQRVTLRCSPRSGDLSVYWYQQSLDQGLQFLIQYYNGEERAKGNILERFSAQQFPDLHSELNLSSLELGDSALYFCASSGGQNSNQPQHFGDGTRLSIL.

This clone was detected once. V gene TRBV6-5 combines with J gene TRBJ1-2; D ambiguous. Germline values: CDR1 MNHEY, CDR2 SVGAGI. V shed 0 bases and J shed 7 bases, with 9 bases lying between them. The CDR3 is 13 amino acids. CDR3 in DNA: TGTGCCAGCAGTTACTCGAGCGGTTTTGGCTACACCTTC. Protein: CASSYSSGFGYTF.

V gene TRBV29-1 combines with J gene TRBJ2-7, with D perhaps TRBD1 (6 bases). The germline V and J ends were trimmed by 6 bases and 4 bases, with 16 bases remaining between them. Germline values: CDR1 SQVTM, CDR2 ANQGSEA. The CDR3 sequence is 13 residues long. The CDR3 reads CSVREDRIYEQYF. The CDR3 nucleotides read TGCAGCGTCCGAGAGGACAGAATATACGAGCAGTACTTC.

V is TRBV9 and J is TRBJ2-5, with D perhaps TRBD2 (5 bases). The germline gives CDR1 SGDLS, CDR2 YYNGEE. This CDR3 spans 15 amino acids. With 3 bases removed from V and 1 base from J, the gap between germline ends came to 13 bases. The CDR3 region is CASSGRFGGQETQYF. As DNA, the CDR3 is TGTGCCAGCAGCGGCCGATTCGGAGGCCAAGAGACCCAGTACTTC. The entire variable domain, with the rest obtained from reference TRBV9 and TRBJ2-5, is as follows: DSGVTQTPKHLITATGQRVTLRCSPRSGDLSVYWYQQSLDQGLQFLIQYYNGEERAKGNILERFSAQQFPDLHSELNLSSLELGDSALYFCASSGRFGGQETQYFGPGTRLLVL.

The chain employs TRBV2 and TRBJ2-3; 13 bases fit TRBD2. This CDR3 region has 15 residues. The V gene's germline CDR1 is SNHLY and CDR2 FYNNEI. The J segment lost 4 bases and the V segment lost 6 bases, leaving 4 bases of the junction unmatched. This CDR3 is CASRTSGGFADTQYF. The CDR3 nucleotides read TGTGCCAGCAGGACTAGCGGGGGGTTCGCAGATACGCAGTATTTT.

This chain connects TRBV4-1 to TRBJ2-3; D possibly corresponds to TRBD1 (6 bases). Trimming stripped 2 bases from V and 2 bases from J, with 20 bases between. CDR1 MGHRA and CDR2 YSYEKL come from the germline V gene. The CDR3 sequence is 18 residues long. In DNA form, the CDR3 reads TGCGCCAGCAGCCAATCAGGGCGATTGGACAGACTCACAGATACGCAGTATTTT. Translated: CASSQSGRLDRLTDTQYF.

The gene calls are TRBV29-1 and TRBJ1-2, with 7 bases identical to TRBD1. Germline loops: CDR1 SQVTM, CDR2 ANQGSEA. This CDR3 is built from 11 residues. Germline trimming cut 6 bases from V and 7 bases from J; bases unmatched to any gene: 5. In DNA, the CDR3 is TGCAGCGTCGGGACAGCCTTTGGCTACACCTTC. Protein product: CSVGTAFGYTF. Full variable domain (rest looked up from reference TRBV29-1 and TRBJ1-2): SAVISQKPSRDICQRGTSLTIQCQVDSQVTMMFWYRQQPGQSLTLIATANQGSEATYESGFVIDKFPISRPNLTFSTLTVSNMSPEDSSIYLCSVGTAFGYTFGSGTRLTVV.

The V gene is TRBV5-6, the J gene TRBJ2-7; the D gene is possibly TRBD2 (6 bases). Germline values: CDR1 SGHDT, CDR2 YYEEEE. V dropped 4 bases and J dropped 5 bases, with 13 bases sitting between them. The CDR3 has 13 amino acids. The DNA of the CDR3 is TGTGCCAGCAGCCCCGGGGAGGTCCACGAGCAGTACTTC. Translated: CASSPGEVHEQYF.

This chain connects TRBV27 to TRBJ2-7; the match to TRBD2 covers 7 bases. Germline CDR1 reads MNHEY; CDR2 reads SMNVEV (reference sequence). The J segment lost 2 bases and the V segment lost 3 bases, leaving 7 bases of the junction unmatched. This CDR3 contains 15 residues. The CDR3 DNA sequence: TGTGCCAGCAGTTTCGGGACTACTCGTCCCTACGAGCAGTACTTC. It is translated as CASSFGTTRPYEQYF.

The rearrangement links TRBV10-3 to TRBJ1-1, with D possibly matching TRBD1 (5 bases). The CDR3 runs 12 residues. CDR1 is ENHRY and CDR2 is SYGVKD in the germline V gene. V was cut by 6 bases and J by 4 bases, with 9 bases left in between. CDR3 coding DNA: TGTGCCATCAGACCCCAGGGCACTGAAGCTTTCTTT. Its protein is CAIRPQGTEAFF.

The chain carries TRBV28 and TRBJ1-2; D not certain. V was clipped by 1 base and J by 5 bases, with 11 bases between them. Germline CDR1 and CDR2: MDHEN and SYDVKM. The CDR3 is 14 residues long. The CDR3 is CASSLSGANYGYTF. DNA for the CDR3: TGTGCCAGCAGTTTATCGGGAGCGAATTATGGCTACACCTTC.

This clone appeared once. The chain uses TRBV27 and TRBJ1-6; 7 nucleotides line up with TRBD1. CDR1 and CDR2 from the germline V gene are MNHEY and SMNVEV (reference sequence). This CDR3 contains 14 residues. The V gene end was trimmed by 0 bases and the J gene end by 7 bases; junction bases not matched to a gene: 0. In nucleotides, the CDR3 is TGTGCCAGCAGTTTATCAGGGGGCAATTCACCCCTCCACTTT. Residues: CASSLSGGNSPLHF.

In this sample, this clone is medium-sized (0.01 to 0.1%). The chain joins TRBV7-6 to TRBJ2-7, with a tentative D call TRBD1 (6 bases). The V gene's germline CDR1 is SGHVS and CDR2 FNYEAQ. The CDR3 runs 13 residues. Trimming left V 4 bases short and J 5 bases short, with 12 bases between. Here the CDR3 reads CASSSLGANEQYF. DNA of the CDR3: TGTGCCAGCAGCTCCCTGGGGGCTAACGAGCAGTACTTC.

J is TRBJ2-7 and V is TRBV2; tentatively, D is TRBD2 (5 bases). With 7 bases removed from V and 5 bases from J, the gap between germline ends came to 12 bases. Germline CDR1 is SNHLY and CDR2 is FYNNEI. The CDR3 is 12 residues long. CDR3: CASTEGRDEQYF. For the CDR3, the DNA is TGTGCCAGCACAGAGGGCAGAGACGAGCAGTACTTC.

This chain uses TRBV2 with TRBJ2-6; D is undetermined. The germline V and J ends were trimmed by 3 bases and 0 bases, with 6 bases remaining between them. Germline CDR1 reads SNHLY; CDR2 reads FYNNEI. This CDR3 has 15 amino acids. CDR3 protein: CASSERISGANVLTF. CDR3 in DNA: TGTGCCAGCAGTGAGAGAATCTCTGGGGCCAACGTCCTGACTTTC.

The chain links TRBV28 to TRBJ2-7; 10 nucleotides line up with TRBD1. Germline V gene sequence: CDR1 MDHEN, CDR2 SYDVKM. Germline trimming cut 2 bases from V and 3 bases from J; bases unmatched to any gene: 4. The CDR3 sequence is 15 residues long. CDR3 loop: CASSLGRDRGYEQYF. In DNA form, the CDR3 reads TGTGCCAGCAGTTTAGGCCGGGACAGGGGCTACGAGCAGTACTTC.

The chain is built from TRBV7-9 and TRBJ1-1, with D possibly matching TRBD1 (6 bases). The CDR3 is 15 amino acids. Germline values: CDR1 SEHNR, CDR2 FQNEAQ (reference sequence). V was pared by 1 base and J by 5 bases, with 14 bases between. The CDR3 DNA sequence: TGTGCCAGCAGCTTAGAGTCAGGGGCGCGGACTGAAGCTTTCTTT. Translated, it gives CASSLESGARTEAFF.

V gene TRBV5-6 combines with J gene TRBJ1-2; the D gene is possibly TRBD1 (5 bases). The CDR3 consists of 16 residues. The V gene lost 4 bases and the J gene lost 7 bases, with 23 bases spanning the gap. Germline lookup yields CDR1 SGHDT and CDR2 YYEEEE. CDR3 sequence (DNA): TGTGCCAGCAGCGAAGAAACCCTCAGGGCCCGTTGTGGCTACACCTTC. This translates into CASSEETLRARCGYTF. Complete variable domain (other parts from reference TRBV5-6 and TRBJ1-2): DAGVTQSPTHLIKTRGQQVTLRCSPKSGHDTVSWYQQALGQGPQFIFQYYEEEERQRGNFPDRFSGHQFPNYSSELNVNALLLGDSALYLCASSEETLRARCGYTFGSGTRLTVV.

This clone turned up a few times. V and J are TRBV6-5 and TRBJ1-6, with 10 positions matching TRBD1. Germline lookup yields CDR1 MNHEY and CDR2 SVGAGI. This CDR3 contains 15 residues. With V trimmed by 5 bases and J by 8 bases, 6 bases remained unmatched. CDR3 amino acids: CASSTRTGGYSPLHF. The CDR3 DNA reads as TGTGCCAGCAGTACACGGACAGGGGGTTATTCACCCCTCCACTTT.

The chain carries TRBV5-4 and TRBJ2-5; 7 bases line up with TRBD2. V dropped 2 bases and J dropped 4; count of bases not matched to a gene: 8. This CDR3 has 15 residues. The V gene's germline CDR1 is SGHNT and CDR2 YYREEE (reference sequence). The CDR3 reads CASSLKRERGETQYF. DNA of the CDR3: TGTGCCAGCAGCTTAAAGCGGGAAAGAGGAGAGACCCAGTACTTC.

The rearrangement uses TRBV14 and TRBJ2-7; D is unresolved. The germline V gene has CDR1 SGHDN and CDR2 FVKESK. V was clipped by 1 base and J by 3 bases, with 10 bases between them. The CDR3 runs 14 residues. CDR3 DNA: TGTGCCAGCAGCCAAGCTGGCAGTCTCTACGAGCAGTACTTC. It yields the protein CASSQAGSLYEQYF. Variable domain in full (rest from reference TRBV14 and TRBJ2-7): EAGVTQFPSHSVIEKGQTVTLRCDPISGHDNLYWYRRVMGKEIKFLLHFVKESKQDESGMPNNRFLAERTGGTYSTLKVQPAELEDSGVYFCASSQAGSLYEQYFGPGTRLTVT.

This clone was found once. The rearrangement uses TRBV7-9 and TRBJ1-2; D not resolved. This CDR3 contains 17 residues. Germline values: CDR1 SEHNR, CDR2 FQNEAQ (reference sequence). V lost 5 bases and J lost 1, with 20 bases in between. CDR3 region: CASSHTSEQQNNYGYTF. The DNA for the CDR3 is TGTGCCAGCAGCCATACTAGCGAGCAGCAAAATAACTATGGCTACACCTTC.

The chain joins TRBV10-3 to TRBJ2-7; 7 positions agree with TRBD1. The V gene's germline CDR1 is ENHRY and CDR2 SYGVKD. J was trimmed by 7 bases and V by 2 bases; bases with no gene match: 8. The CDR3 contains 14 residues. CDR3 loop: CAISEGQDLREQYF. The CDR3 DNA sequence: TGTGCCATCAGTGAGGGACAGGACCTACGGGAGCAGTACTTC.

The chain employs TRBV6-6 and TRBJ2-7; D gene ambiguous. V gave up 2 bases and J gave up 3 bases, with 5 bases separating them. Germline V CDR1 and CDR2: MNHNY, SVGAGI (reference sequence). The CDR3 spans 12 residues. The CDR3 here is CASSYADYEQYF. The DNA for the CDR3 is TGTGCCAGCAGTTACGCGGACTACGAGCAGTACTTC.

The chain has TRBV5-4 and TRBJ2-5; TRBD1 matches 10 bases. This CDR3 spans 16 amino acids. The trim removed 3 bases at V and 1 base at J, leaving 6 bases unmatched. Germline lookup yields CDR1 SGHNT and CDR2 YYREEE (reference sequence). This CDR3 is CASSWGQGTLQETQYF. The CDR3 DNA sequence: TGTGCCAGCAGCTGGGGACAGGGGACCCTCCAAGAGACCCAGTACTTC.

The chain combines TRBV5-1 with TRBJ2-2; possible D gene TRBD2, 6 bases. V shed 7 bases and J shed 5 bases, with 18 bases lying between them. The CDR3 consists of 15 residues. Germline loops: CDR1 SGHRS, CDR2 YFSETQ. The CDR3 is CASSSWGAGTGELFF. CDR3 DNA: TGCGCCAGCTCGTCGTGGGGCGCGGGGACCGGGGAGCTGTTTTTT.